These 31 T cell receptor beta chains originate from one sample sequenced in a study of molecular identifiers for immune sequencing clone quantification. MiXCR was run by TCRdb on the PCR reads, yielding one entry per CDR3 protein. Found here are roughly 100,000 distinct CDR3 sequences, 35% of them singletons; the top ten hold around a tenth. The sequenced material came from naive CD8+ T cells from blood, with Jurkat cell RNA spiked in. Subset here: FACS-sorted CD8+CD4-CCR7+CD45RA+ naive T cells. Receptors were obtained from a human donor in good health. Some libraries in this study had Jurkat cell RNA spiked in.

This clonotype was seen a single time. Just one base apart from a much larger clone, this may be a read error. The V call is TRBV20-1, the J call TRBJ2-7, with 7 bases identical to TRBD1. The CDR3 has 15 residues. Germline CDR1 reads DFQATT; CDR2 reads SNEGSKA (reference sequence). Trimming cost V 5 bases and J 2 bases; bases outside gene matches: 12. CDR3 coding DNA: TGCAGTGCTGGAGTCCCATCCCAGGGGGCCTACGAGCAGTACTTC. It is translated as CSAGVPSQGAYEQYF.

This clonotype was seen many times. The chain uses TRBV28 and TRBJ1-5, with D possibly TRBD1 on 5 matching bases. CDR1 is MDHEN, CDR2 SYDVKM, per germline. The CDR3 is 15 residues long. V lost 7 bases and J lost 3, with 16 bases in between. The CDR3, as DNA: TGTGCCAGCATTAAGAGGGGAGGGCCCAATCAGCCCCAGCATTTT. It is translated as CASIKRGGPNQPQHF.

About this clonotype itself: The conserved phenylalanine or tryptophan is not found at the CDR3 terminus, so this likely reflects a read error. The gene calls are TRBV7-2 and TRBJ2-6; no clear D. CDR1 SGHTA and CDR2 FQGNSA come from the germline V gene. The CDR3 loop spans 13 amino acids. CDR3 loop: CASSTSGANVLTI. CDR3 DNA sequence: TGTGCCAGCAGCACCTCTGGAGCCAACGTCCTGACTATC.

The chain recombines TRBV7-9 with TRBJ1-2; D is unclear. Trimming removed 4 bases at V and 8 bases at J, with 8 bases between. The V gene's germline CDR1 is SEHNR and CDR2 FQNEAQ (reference sequence). The CDR3 consists of 11 residues. CDR3 DNA sequence: TGTGCCAGCAGCTCCAGTGAGGGCTACACCTTC. Amino acid sequence: CASSSSEGYTF.

Concerning this clonotype itself: One end of the junction varies from germline; a read error may be responsible. The J gene is TRBJ1-5, the V gene TRBV5-3, with 8 bases fitting TRBD1. TRBV5-3 is reported as an ORF; its role is uncertain. The CDR3 extends over 16 amino acids. The CDR3, as DNA: TGTGCCAGCAGCTTGGGACCGGGGGACAGGTCTCAGCCCCAGCATTTT. Its translation: CASSLGPGDRSQPQHF.

With regard to this clonotype: This clone may be a read error of a much larger clone one base away. This chain links TRBV28 with TRBJ1-5; 7 bases map to TRBD1. The CDR3 has 14 amino acids. From germline, CDR1 is MDHEN and CDR2 SYDVKM. CDR3 region: CASSRDPGGQLQHF. In nucleotides, the CDR3 is TGTGCCAGCAGCAGGGACCCAGGGGGTCAGCTCCAGCATTTT. Supplemented by reference TRBV28 and TRBJ1-5, the full variable domain reads DVKVTQSSRYLVKRTGEKVFLECVQDMDHENMFWYRQDPGLGLRLIYFSYDVKMKEKGDIPEGYSVSREKKERFSLILESASTNQTSMYLCASSRDPGGQLQHFGDGTRLSIL.

The chain recombines TRBV27 with TRBJ2-1; weak D call: TRBD2 (6 bases). The CDR3 length is 15 residues. The V end was cut by 5 bases, the J end by 9 bases, with 20 bases between. CDR1 and CDR2 (germline): MNHEY, SMNVEV (reference sequence). CDR3 bases: TGTGCCAGCAGTCCACTAGCATCGATAAACAGTGAGCAGTTCTTC. It translates to CASSPLASINSEQFF.

Of note for this clonotype: A much bigger clone sits one base away, suggesting this may be a read error. The V call is TRBV28, the J call TRBJ2-5; D may be TRBD1 (6 bases). Germline assignment: CDR1 MDHEN and CDR2 SYDVKM. This CDR3 comprises 13 residues. CDR3 amino acids: CACSLQGSETQYF. The CDR3 DNA reads as TGTGCCTGCAGTTTACAGGGTTCAGAGACCCAGTACTTC.

J is TRBJ2-7 and V is TRBV20-1; the D gene is possibly TRBD1 (6 bases). The ends were cut back, 6 bases at V and 0 bases at J, with 15 bases in the middle. This CDR3 comprises 14 residues. The germline CDR1 and CDR2 sequences are DFQATT and SNEGSKA (reference sequence). DNA for the CDR3: TGCAGTGCACGCCGGGACATTTACTCCTACGAGCAGTACTTC. Translated, it gives CSARRDIYSYEQYF.

This clonotype was picked up one time. This may be a read error, as it is one base from a much larger clone. This rearrangement joins TRBV29-1 to TRBJ2-3; TRBD1 might be the D (5 bases). Germline loops: CDR1 SQVTM, CDR2 ANQGSEA. This CDR3 region has 13 residues. The CDR3 DNA reads TGCAGCGTTGAAGTACCGAACACAGGTACGCAGTATTTT. Translating it yields CSVEVPNTGTQYF.

The V call is TRBV9, the J call TRBJ2-1, with D unresolved. V gave up 0 bases and J gave up 11 bases, with 9 bases separating them. Germline CDR1 reads SGDLS; CDR2 reads YYNGEE. The CDR3 sequence is 12 residues long. CDR3 in amino acids: CASSVAGVQQFF. DNA of the CDR3: TGTGCCAGCAGCGTAGCTGGGGTCCAGCAGTTCTTC.

This clonotype came up once. Germline and junction disagree at one end, which may indicate a read error. The chain employs TRBV27 and TRBJ2-3, with D possibly TRBD2 on 7 matching bases. CDR3 length: 13 residues. Germline V gene data show CDR1 as MNHEY and CDR2 as SMNVEV (reference sequence). CDR3 region: CESVGGGTDSQYF. As DNA, the CDR3 is TGCGAATCCGTAGGGGGGGGCACAGATTCGCAGTATTTT.

To note about this clonotype: Possible read error: a much larger clone is one base away. In this CDR3 the conserved last residue, phenylalanine or tryptophan, is missing, so a read error is likely. The chain employs TRBV7-2 and TRBJ2-1; D is undetermined. Germline lookup yields CDR1 SGHTA and CDR2 FQGNSA. Trimming left V 1 base short and J 5 bases short, with 3 bases between. CDR3 size: 12 residues. The CDR3 sequence: CASSLGNNEQFY. CDR3 DNA sequence: TGTGCCAGCAGCTTAGGGAACAATGAGCAGTTCTAC.

Regarding this clonotype: A much bigger clone sits one base away, suggesting this may be a read error. This chain connects TRBV14 to TRBJ2-7; 8 bases match TRBD1. Germline CDR1 SGHDN, CDR2 FVKESK. This CDR3 region has 13 residues. The DNA of the CDR3 is TGTGCCATCAGCCAACAGGGGGGCTACGAGCAGTACTTC. The encoded protein is CAISQQGGYEQYF.

In its sample, this clonotype was seen a few times. The genes are TRBV28 and TRBJ1-4; the D is unclear. This CDR3 is built from 13 residues. Germline CDR1 MDHEN, CDR2 SYDVKM. V lost 4 bases to trimming and J lost 3 bases, with 6 bases between them. CDR3 in DNA: TGTGCCAGCAGTTCAAGGTCTAATGAAAAACTGTTTTTT. It yields the protein CASSSRSNEKLFF.

In regard to this clonotype: A much larger clone sits a single nucleotide away, making a read error possible. The chain combines TRBV19 with TRBJ1-5; 7 positions match TRBD1. The CDR3 consists of 14 residues. Trimming cost V 5 bases and J 9 bases; bases outside gene matches: 10. Germline V gene data show CDR1 as LNHDA and CDR2 as SQIVND (reference sequence). The CDR3 DNA sequence: TGTGCCAGTAGTTTGCAGGGGGGATATCGGCCCCAGCATTTT. Protein: CASSLQGGYRPQHF. Drawing the rest from reference TRBV19 and TRBJ1-5, the complete variable domain is DGGITQSPKYLFRKEGQNVTLSCEQNLNHDAMYWYRQDPGQGLRLIYYSQIVNDFQKGDIAEGYSVSREKKESFPLTVTSAQKNPTAFYLCASSLQGGYRPQHFGDGTRLSIL.

The sample holds a few counts of this clonotype. V and J are TRBV6-2 or TRBV6-3 and TRBJ2-7; D is possibly TRBD2 (6 bases). The CDR3 is made up of 13 amino acids. Germline loops: CDR1 MNHEY, CDR2 SVGEGT. V dropped 10 bases and J dropped 7 bases, with 20 bases sitting between them. CDR3 sequence (DNA): TGTGCCATCAGCAACCGAGCGGGCCCGGAGCAGTACTTC. Translating gives CAISNRAGPEQYF.

This clonotype was seen repeatedly, ten times or more. J is TRBJ2-7 and V is TRBV7-6, with 7 positions matching TRBD1. CDR3 length: 14 amino acids. The germline CDR1 and CDR2 sequences are SGHVS and FNYEAQ. Trimming removed 5 bases from V and 3 bases from J; junction bases left unmatched: 7. The CDR3 reads CASSTGTAHYEQYF. Here the CDR3 DNA reads TGTGCCAGCAGCACCGGGACAGCTCACTACGAGCAGTACTTC.

This clonotype was seen many times. The V and J genes are TRBV4-1 and TRBJ1-4; 7 bases line up with TRBD1. The J segment lost 4 bases and the V segment lost 2 bases, leaving 7 bases of the junction unmatched. This CDR3 comprises 16 residues. From germline, CDR1 is MGHRA and CDR2 YSYEKL. CDR3 sequence reads: CASSQLDRSLNEKLFF. The DNA of the CDR3 is TGCGCCAGCAGCCAATTGGACAGGTCTCTTAATGAAAAACTGTTTTTT.

A word on this clonotype: The missing conserved phenylalanine or tryptophan at the end of this CDR3 makes a read error likely. It is unclear where the CDR3 begins or ends on the DNA, so no DNA is shown, and the CDR3 is as TCRdb lists it. The rearrangement joins TRBV6-2 or TRBV6-3 to TRBJ2-2; the table's D call, TRBD2, was not checked against the DNA. The CDR3 is 14 residues long, ends included. Looked up from germline, CDR1 is MNHEY and CDR2 is SVGEGT. The CDR3 spells CATQSGGANGELIY.

This clonotype was picked up one time. A read error is possible here, since a much larger clone lies one base away. V and J are TRBV12-3 or TRBV12-4 and TRBJ2-5; 7 nucleotides align to TRBD2. The CDR3 covers 15 residues. This CDR3 reads CASSHGLGGQETRYF. The DNA of the CDR3 is TGTGCCAGCAGTCATGGACTAGGCGGGCAAGAGACCCGGTACTTC.

The sample holds a few counts of this clonotype. The rearrangement joins TRBV20-1 to TRBJ2-7; 11 bases match TRBD1. Trimming took 4 bases from V and 3 from J; bases not matched to a gene: 5. CDR3 length: 14 residues. Germline V lookup: CDR1 DFQATT, CDR2 SNEGSKA (reference sequence). Here the CDR3 reads CSATPGTGGYEQYF. In DNA, the CDR3 is TGCAGTGCTACCCCCGGGACAGGGGGCTACGAGCAGTACTTC.

This clonotype came up many times. The chain combines TRBV6-5 with TRBJ2-3, with TRBD2 matching over 9 bases. CDR1 MNHEY and CDR2 SVGAGI come from the germline V gene. Germline trimming cut 7 bases from V and 4 bases from J; bases unmatched to any gene: 6. The CDR3 runs to 14 residues. The CDR3 nucleotides are TGTGCCAGCAATAGCGGGAGTGTCGCAGATACGCAGTATTTT. Protein product: CASNSGSVADTQYF.

This chain links TRBV19 with TRBJ2-7; no firm D call. Germline V lookup: CDR1 LNHDA, CDR2 SQIVND (reference sequence). Trimming shortened V by 8 bases and J by 2 bases, and 13 bases separated the two germline ends. The CDR3 loop spans 13 amino acids. The CDR3 sequence: CASARHEAYEQYF. The CDR3 DNA reads TGTGCCAGTGCCCGACACGAAGCCTACGAGCAGTACTTC.

The J gene is TRBJ2-3, the V gene TRBV6-2 or TRBV6-3; 7 bases fit TRBD1. Germline CDR1 and CDR2: MNHEY and SVGEGT. This CDR3 comprises 15 residues. V dropped 6 bases and J dropped 4; count of bases not matched to a gene: 10. CDR3 nucleotides: TGTGCCAGCAGGACCGGGCTAGGGGGCCCAGATACGCAGTATTTT. It translates to CASRTGLGGPDTQYF.

Note on this clonotype: An end of the junction does not agree with germline; a read error may underlie this. This chain joins TRBV5-4 and TRBJ2-2; TRBD1 matches at 8 bases. Looked up from germline, CDR1 is SGHNT and CDR2 is YYREEE (reference sequence). CDR3 length: 16 amino acids. The CDR3 loop is CASSPGTGPNTGELLF. In DNA form, the CDR3 reads TGTGCCAGCAGCCCCGGGACAGGCCCGAACACCGGGGAGCTGTTATTT.

This clonotype turned up a few times. The chain links TRBV11-2 to TRBJ2-2, with unresolved D. CDR3 size: 15 residues. Germline V gene sequence: CDR1 SGHAT, CDR2 FQNNGV. V shed 1 base and J shed 2 bases, with 8 bases lying between them. In nucleotides, the CDR3 is TGTGCCAGCAGCTTAGCAGTACTAAACACCGGGGAGCTGTTTTTT. It translates to CASSLAVLNTGELFF.

The chain carries TRBV6-1 and TRBJ2-3; TRBD1 agrees at 12 bases. V lost 6 bases and J lost 6; bases outside the gene matches: 7. This CDR3 region has 15 residues. The germline gives CDR1 MNHNS, CDR2 SASEGT. The CDR3 region is CASSHGTGGADTQYF. The CDR3 region has the DNA TGTGCCAGCAGCCACGGGACAGGGGGCGCGGATACGCAGTATTTT.

The V call is TRBV7-6, the J call TRBJ2-7; D might be TRBD1 (5 bases). The CDR3 is 13 amino acids. Germline CDR1 is SGHVS and CDR2 is FNYEAQ. Trimming left V 5 bases short and J 4 bases short, with 12 bases between. The CDR3 loop reads CASSAHDSYEQYF. CDR3 DNA sequence: TGTGCCAGCAGCGCCCATGACAGTTACGAGCAGTACTTC.

J is TRBJ2-1 and V is TRBV7-8; TRBD2 is a possible D gene (5 bases). V was shortened by 5 bases and J by 2 bases, with 16 bases between the two germline ends. The CDR3 is 16 amino acids. Per germline, CDR1 SGHVS and CDR2 FQNEAQ. The CDR3 is CASSLRSGGPYNEQFF. CDR3 bases: TGTGCCAGCAGCCTTAGGTCTGGAGGACCCTACAATGAGCAGTTCTTC.

This clonotype was counted many times. This rearrangement joins TRBV28 to TRBJ2-7; TRBD2 matches 10 bases. The CDR3 has 13 amino acids. Germline CDR1 MDHEN, CDR2 SYDVKM. V trimming: 3 bases; J trimming: 6 bases; junction bases outside the gene matches: 2. CDR3 DNA sequence: TGTGCCAGCAGTTTTACTAGCGGGGCCGAGCAGTACTTC. Protein sequence: CASSFTSGAEQYF. Filled out from reference TRBV28 and TRBJ2-7, the complete variable domain reads DVKVTQSSRYLVKRTGEKVFLECVQDMDHENMFWYRQDPGLGLRLIYFSYDVKMKEKGDIPEGYSVSREKKERFSLILESASTNQTSMYLCASSFTSGAEQYFGPGTRLTVT.